The TCR beta chain under discussion was sequenced for a study of CD8 T cells in Susac syndrome. Random hexamers served to reverse transcribe roughly 0.45 to 1 ug RNA. Each CDR3 protein gets one entry after TCRdb re-called the immunoSEQ multiplex PCR reads with MiXCR. The sample contains some 450,000 distinct CDR3 sequences, approximately 89% of which appear only once. The multiple sclerosis controls were treatment-naive patients with relapsing-remitting disease that was stable or active. V was pared by 6 bases and J by 5 bases, with 18 bases between. In germline, CDR1 is SGHRS, CDR2 YFSETQ. The CDR3 length is 14 residues.

Sequencing was carried out using CD8+ T cells from PBMCs. The chain is built from TRBV5-1 and TRBJ2-7; perhaps D is TRBD1 or TRBD2 (5 bases each). The sequence was collected from a human donor with multiple sclerosis. As DNA, the CDR3 is TGCGCCAGCAAGGGGTGGACGGAGGAAGACGAGCAGTACTTC. Amino acids: CASKGWTEEDEQYF.